The clone carrying this T cell receptor (beta chain) is labeled large (0.1 to 1%) based on frequency. TCRdb re-called the 10x single-cell sequencing reads and catalogs CDR3 proteins one per entry, DNA excluded. Its clone listing holds roughly 1,600 distinct CDR3 sequences. This specimen comes from a study of CD8 T cells in cerebrospinal fluid in Alzheimer's disease. The CDR3 totals 15 residues. CDR1 SGHTA and CDR2 FQGNSA come from the germline V gene. This sequence was found in a human donor with mild cognitive impairment. J is TRBJ2-1 and V is TRBV7-2. Specimen: cerebrospinal fluid. The chain's CDR3 is CASSLGSSSYNEQFF.